The 26 T cell receptor beta chains presented below share a single source sample, sequenced in a study of T cell repertoires and HLA-DP antigens. Their target antigens are unknown. Sequenced by immunoSEQ multiplex PCR; TCRdb stores in-frame clones only, minus some. Of about 73,000 clones listed, around three quarters were seen once; the top ten hold 1.6%. Input material: CD4+ T cells from PBMCs. These receptors were obtained from a man aged 55-75 years in good health and CMV-seronegative.

The chain joins TRBV27 to TRBJ1-1; 8 bases match TRBD1. Germline values: CDR1 MNHEY, CDR2 SMNVEV (reference sequence). Germline trimming cut 3 bases from V and 5 bases from J; bases unmatched to any gene: 2. The CDR3 length is 13 residues. The CDR3 DNA follows: TGTGCCAGCAGTTTCCACAGGGGGACTGAAGCTTTCTTT. This translates into CASSFHRGTEAFF.

The DNA for the CDR3 is TGTGCCAGCAGCCCGATGAGGGCGGAGACCCAGTACTTC. Its translation: CASSPMRAETQYF. The V and J genes are TRBV11-2 and TRBJ2-5; D possibly corresponds to TRBD2 (5 bases). V was shortened by 5 bases and J by 5 bases, with 12 bases between the two germline ends. From germline, CDR1 is SGHAT and CDR2 FQNNGV. CDR3 size: 13 residues.

The V and J genes are TRBV9 and TRBJ2-3; 11 bases map to TRBD2. The J segment lost 5 bases and the V segment lost 4 bases, leaving 3 bases of the junction unmatched. This CDR3 has 14 amino acids. The germline V gene has CDR1 SGDLS and CDR2 YYNGEE. CDR3: CASSLLAGGDTQYF. The CDR3 DNA sequence: TGTGCCAGCAGCCTCCTAGCGGGAGGAGATACGCAGTATTTT.

This chain joins TRBV4-3 and TRBJ2-1; 10 bases line up with TRBD2. After removal of 5 bases from V and 2 bases from J, the junction contained 6 bases not matched to a gene. The CDR3 length is 16 residues. The germline CDR1 and CDR2 sequences are LGHNA and YSLEER. In DNA, the CDR3 is TGCGCCAGCAGCAAACAGCGGGGGGGACCCTACAATGAGCAGTTCTTC. Protein: CASSKQRGGPYNEQFF.

The chain couples TRBV19 to TRBJ2-7; a possible D gene is TRBD2 (6 bases). Trimming removed 9 bases at V and 2 bases at J, with 14 bases between. The germline gives CDR1 LNHDA, CDR2 SQIVND (reference sequence). This CDR3 region has 13 residues. The CDR3 is CASSSGLAYEQYF. CDR3 in DNA: TGTGCCAGCTCCTCGGGACTCGCCTACGAGCAGTACTTC.

V and J are TRBV4-2 and TRBJ1-2, with TRBD1 as a possible D gene (6 bases). The CDR3 is 13 residues long. Germline CDR1 and CDR2: LGHNA and YNFKEQ. Trimming removed 3 bases at V and 4 bases at J, with 9 bases between. In nucleotides, the CDR3 is TGTGCCAGCAGCCAGGGGGCAGGCTATGGCTACACCTTC. Residues: CASSQGAGYGYTF.

The V gene is TRBV7-2, the J gene TRBJ2-5; a weak D match, TRBD1 (6 bases). Trimming shortened V by 4 bases and J by 1 base, and 10 bases separated the two germline ends. The CDR3 extends over 14 amino acids. Germline lookup yields CDR1 SGHTA and CDR2 FQGNSA. The CDR3 loop is CASSSDRFQETQYF. In DNA form, the CDR3 reads TGTGCCAGCAGCTCTGACAGGTTCCAAGAGACCCAGTACTTC.

The chain couples TRBV2 to TRBJ2-1, with 9 bases identical to TRBD2. The CDR3 sequence is 15 residues long. Germline CDR1 is SNHLY and CDR2 is FYNNEI. V shed 2 bases, J shed 6 bases, and the junction held 5 bases outside the gene matches. The CDR3 bases are TGTGCCAGCAGTGAAAGCAGCGGGAGGTTCAATGAGCAGTTCTTC. Translated, it gives CASSESSGRFNEQFF.

This clone was seen more than once but under ten times. The chain has TRBV5-8 and TRBJ2-3; the match to TRBD2 covers 9 bases. CDR1 is SGHTS, CDR2 YDEGEE, per germline. This CDR3 contains 15 residues. V shed 4 bases, J shed 4 bases, and the junction held 7 bases outside the gene matches. Here the CDR3 reads CASSPGTSPPDTQYF. DNA of the CDR3: TGTGCCAGCAGCCCCGGGACTAGCCCCCCAGATACGCAGTATTTT. Full variable domain (remainder filled in from reference TRBV5-8 and TRBJ2-3): EAGVTQSPTHLIKTRGQQATLRCSPISGHTSVYWYQQALGLGLQFLLWYDEGEERNRGNFPPRFSGRQFPNYSSELNVNALELEDSALYLCASSPGTSPPDTQYFGPGTRLTVL.

The rearrangement joins TRBV7-2 to TRBJ2-1; TRBD2 matches at 13 bases. CDR1 and CDR2 (germline): SGHTA, FQGNSA. V trimming: 5 bases; J trimming: 10 bases; junction bases outside the gene matches: 8. CDR3 length: 15 residues. This chain's CDR3 is CASSPKTLAGGEQFF. The CDR3 nucleotides read TGTGCCAGCAGCCCAAAGACACTAGCGGGGGGGGAGCAGTTCTTC.

In this sample, this clone turned up a few times. V usage is TRBV5-6 and J usage is TRBJ1-1, with D unresolved. This CDR3 has 12 residues. Trimming took 2 bases from V and 3 from J, leaving 5 bases between them. CDR1 and CDR2 (germline): SGHDT, YYEEEE. CDR3 sequence: CASSLQYTEAFF. The CDR3 region has the DNA TGTGCCAGCAGCTTACAATACACTGAAGCTTTCTTT.

The rearrangement links TRBV5-1 to TRBJ1-1, with D uncertain. V was pared by 5 bases and J by 3 bases, with 26 bases between. The CDR3 covers 18 residues. In germline, CDR1 is SGHRS, CDR2 YFSETQ. The CDR3 region has the DNA TGCGCCAGCAGAACTACCCCAAATAAAAGGCTTGGGGACACTGAAGCTTTCTTT. It translates to CASRTTPNKRLGDTEAFF. The whole variable domain, remainder taken from reference TRBV5-1 and TRBJ1-1, is KAGVTQTPRYLIKTRGQQVTLSCSPISGHRSVSWYQQTPGQGLQFLFEYFSETQRNKGNFPGRFSGRQFSNSRSEMNVSTLELGDSALYLCASRTTPNKRLGDTEAFFGQGTRLTVV.

The CDR3 sequence is CAWSGINYGYTF. In nucleotides, the CDR3 is TGTGCCTGGAGTGGGATTAACTATGGCTACACCTTC. The chain is built from TRBV30 and TRBJ1-2; no clear D gene. The CDR3 length is 12 residues. V gave up 1 base and J gave up 1 base, with 4 bases separating them. From germline, CDR1 is GTSNPN and CDR2 SVGIG (reference sequence).

This chain connects TRBV13 to TRBJ1-3; D unresolved. Per germline, CDR1 PRHDT and CDR2 FYEKMQ (reference sequence). Trimming took 11 bases from V and 0 from J, leaving 8 bases between them. This CDR3 is 12 amino acids long. The DNA of the CDR3 is TGTGCCGCGGGTCTCTCTGGAAACACCATATATTTT. Translated: CAAGLSGNTIYF.

In its sample, this clone was seen a few times. The chain links TRBV11-1 to TRBJ1-1, with D unresolved. In germline, CDR1 is SGHAT, CDR2 FQDESV (reference sequence). CDR3 length equals 15 residues. The V end lost 5 bases, the J end lost 2 bases, and 15 bases lay between the germline ends. CDR3 amino acids: CASSRSGKTNTEAFF. CDR3 nucleotide sequence: TGTGCCAGCAGCCGATCGGGGAAGACCAACACTGAAGCTTTCTTT.

The chain carries TRBV7-8 and TRBJ2-1; D is unclear. Deletions cut 5 bases from V and 9 bases from J, with 14 bases between. The V gene's germline CDR1 is SGHVS and CDR2 FQNEAQ. This CDR3 spans 13 amino acids. Here the CDR3 reads CASSPRPPREQFF. The CDR3, as DNA: TGTGCCAGCAGCCCTCGACCCCCCCGTGAGCAGTTCTTC. Full variable domain (outside the CDR3, taken from reference TRBV7-8 and TRBJ2-1): GAGVSQSPRYKVAKRGQDVALRCDPISGHVSLFWYQQALGQGPEFLTYFQNEAQLDKSGLPSDRFFAERPEGSVSTLKIQRTQQEDSAVYLCASSPRPPREQFFGPGTRLTVL.

The chain couples TRBV9 to TRBJ2-7, with 8 positions matching TRBD1. The germline CDR1 and CDR2 sequences are SGDLS and YYNGEE. The V gene end was trimmed by 6 bases and the J gene end by 0 bases; junction bases not matched to a gene: 5. The CDR3 contains 14 residues. The CDR3 reads CASTRTGSSYEQYF. CDR3 nucleotides: TGTGCCAGCACACGGACAGGGAGCTCCTACGAGCAGTACTTC.

Comments on this clone: An end of the junction differs from the germline gene, which may be a read error. CDR3 loop: CASTLRTGSSGYTF. CDR3 nucleotides: TGTGCCAGCACCTTACGGACAGGGAGTAGTGGCTACACCTTC. The chain couples TRBV7-2 to TRBJ1-2, with 8 bases that match TRBD1. CDR1 is SGHTA and CDR2 is FQGNSA in the germline V gene. The CDR3 contains 14 residues.

This chain uses TRBV6-4 with TRBJ1-1, with 7 positions matching TRBD1. This CDR3 is built from 14 residues. The J segment lost 3 bases and the V segment lost 6 bases, leaving 7 bases of the junction unmatched. Germline lookup yields CDR1 MRHNA and CDR2 SNTAGT. The CDR3 region is CASRRQGADTEAFF. As DNA, the CDR3 is TGTGCCAGCAGAAGACAGGGCGCCGACACTGAAGCTTTCTTT.

The V and J genes are TRBV7-2 and TRBJ1-5; D call uncertain. The CDR3 is made up of 13 amino acids. Trimming took off 1 base at V and 5 bases at J, with 6 bases between the two ends. Germline values: CDR1 SGHTA, CDR2 FQGNSA. CDR3 in amino acids: CASSLGSYQPQHF. Written as DNA, the CDR3 is TGTGCCAGCAGCTTAGGCAGTTATCAGCCCCAGCATTTT.

V is TRBV5-4 and J is TRBJ2-5; D is unclear. Germline CDR1 and CDR2: SGHNT and YYREEE (reference sequence). This CDR3 region has 13 residues. Trimming took 3 bases from V and 2 from J, leaving 8 bases between them. For the CDR3, the DNA is TGTGCCAGCAGCTCGCAGACTCAAGAGACCCAGTACTTC. Amino acid sequence: CASSSQTQETQYF.

V and J are TRBV19 and TRBJ2-6; TRBD2 matches at 13 bases. Germline V gene sequence: CDR1 LNHDA, CDR2 SQIVND (reference sequence). This CDR3 is 14 amino acids long. The J segment lost 12 bases and the V segment lost 3 bases, leaving 2 bases of the junction unmatched. CDR3 sequence (DNA): TGTGCCAGTAGTATCCGGACTAGCGGGGGCGTCCTGACTTTC. Protein sequence: CASSIRTSGGVLTF.

This clone was observed a few times. The V gene is TRBV4-3, the J gene TRBJ1-1; TRBD1 aligns across 7 bases. Germline V CDR1 and CDR2: LGHNA, YSLEER. This CDR3 comprises 15 residues. The J segment lost 4 bases and the V segment lost 3 bases, leaving 8 bases of the junction unmatched. CDR3 nucleotide sequence: TGCGCCAGCAGCCAGGGTCTCAACAGGGGCACTGAAGCTTTCTTT. Translation gives CASSQGLNRGTEAFF.

V gene TRBV5-6 combines with J gene TRBJ2-3, with 8 bases lining up with TRBD2. Germline trimming cut 1 base from V and 6 bases from J; bases unmatched to any gene: 4. Germline CDR1 SGHDT, CDR2 YYEEEE. The CDR3 contains 14 residues. Written as DNA, the CDR3 is TGTGCCAGCAGCTTGAGAGCGGGGGTTGATACGCAGTATTTT. Its translation: CASSLRAGVDTQYF.

The chain links TRBV19 to TRBJ2-7; D ambiguous. The ends were cut back, 5 bases at V and 0 bases at J, with 11 bases in the middle. CDR1 is LNHDA and CDR2 is SQIVND in the germline V gene (reference sequence). The CDR3 runs to 14 residues. CDR3 sequence reads: CASSRDPSSYEQYF. Written as DNA, the CDR3 is TGTGCCAGTAGTCGAGACCCTAGCTCCTACGAGCAGTACTTC.

This clone was counted a single time. This rearrangement joins TRBV5-8 to TRBJ2-1, with D tentatively TRBD1 or TRBD2 (5 bases each). In germline, CDR1 is SGHTS, CDR2 YDEGEE. The CDR3 has 14 residues. With 1 base removed from V and 2 bases from J, the gap between germline ends came to 7 bases. The CDR3 sequence: CASSLMGPYNEQFF. As DNA, the CDR3 is TGTGCCAGCAGCTTGATGGGACCCTACAATGAGCAGTTCTTC.